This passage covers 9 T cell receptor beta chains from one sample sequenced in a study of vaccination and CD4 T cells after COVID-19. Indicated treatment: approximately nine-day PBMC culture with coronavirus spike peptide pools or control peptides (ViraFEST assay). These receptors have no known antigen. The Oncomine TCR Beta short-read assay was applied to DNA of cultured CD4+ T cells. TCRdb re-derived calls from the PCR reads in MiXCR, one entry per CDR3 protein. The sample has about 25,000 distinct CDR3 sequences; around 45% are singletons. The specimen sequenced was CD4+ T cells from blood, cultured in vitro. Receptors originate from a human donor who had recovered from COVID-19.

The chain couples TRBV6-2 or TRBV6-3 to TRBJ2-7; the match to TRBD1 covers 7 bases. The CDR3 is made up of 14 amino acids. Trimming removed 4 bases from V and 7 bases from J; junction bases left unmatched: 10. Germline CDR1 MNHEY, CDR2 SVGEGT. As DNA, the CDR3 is TGTGCCAGCAGTTCCCCGGGACAGATCTCAGAGCAGTACTTC. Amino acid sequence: CASSSPGQISEQYF.

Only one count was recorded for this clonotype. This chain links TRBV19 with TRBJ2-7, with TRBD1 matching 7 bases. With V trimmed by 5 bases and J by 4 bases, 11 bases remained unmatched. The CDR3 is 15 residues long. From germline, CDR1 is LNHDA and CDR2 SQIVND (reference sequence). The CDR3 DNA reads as TGTGCCAGTAGTGGGGACAGCCTAGGTCGTTACGAGCAGTACTTC. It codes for CASSGDSLGRYEQYF.

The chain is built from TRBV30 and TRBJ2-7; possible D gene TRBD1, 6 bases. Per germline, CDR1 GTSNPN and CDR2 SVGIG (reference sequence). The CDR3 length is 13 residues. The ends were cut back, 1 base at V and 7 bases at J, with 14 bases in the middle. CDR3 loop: CAWSATGSSEQYF. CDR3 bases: TGTGCCTGGAGTGCAACAGGGTCCTCGGAGCAGTACTTC.

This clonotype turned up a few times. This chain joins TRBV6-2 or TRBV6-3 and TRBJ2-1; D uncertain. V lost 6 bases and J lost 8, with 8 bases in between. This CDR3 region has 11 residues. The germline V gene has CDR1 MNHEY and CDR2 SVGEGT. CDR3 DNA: TGTGCCAGCAGAAACGGATATGAGCAGTTCTTC. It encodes CASRNGYEQFF.

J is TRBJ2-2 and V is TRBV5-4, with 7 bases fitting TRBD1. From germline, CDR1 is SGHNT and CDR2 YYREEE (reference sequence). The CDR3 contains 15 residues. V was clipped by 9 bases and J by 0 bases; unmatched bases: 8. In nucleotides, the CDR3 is TGTGCCACTACGGACAGGCGCGCGAACACCGGGGAGCTGTTTTTT. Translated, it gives CATTDRRANTGELFF.

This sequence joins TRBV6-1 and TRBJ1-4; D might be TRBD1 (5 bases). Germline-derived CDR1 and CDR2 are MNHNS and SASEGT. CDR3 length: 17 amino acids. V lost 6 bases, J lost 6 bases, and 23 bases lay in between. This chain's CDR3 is CASRKGQGRVLDEKLFF. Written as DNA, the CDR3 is TGTGCCAGCAGAAAGGGTCAGGGACGGGTGCTGGATGAAAAACTGTTTTTT.

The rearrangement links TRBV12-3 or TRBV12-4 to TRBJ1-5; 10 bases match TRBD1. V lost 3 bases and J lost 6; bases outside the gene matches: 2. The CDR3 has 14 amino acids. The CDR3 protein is CASSFRTGGQPQHF. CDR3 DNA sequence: TGTGCCAGCAGTTTTAGGACAGGGGGTCAGCCCCAGCATTTT.

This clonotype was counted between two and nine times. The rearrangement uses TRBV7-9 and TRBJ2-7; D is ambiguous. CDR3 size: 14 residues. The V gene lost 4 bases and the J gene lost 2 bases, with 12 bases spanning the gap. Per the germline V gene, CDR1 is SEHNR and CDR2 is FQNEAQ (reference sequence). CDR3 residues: CASSSLGRTYEQYF. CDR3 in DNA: TGTGCCAGCAGCTCCCTTGGCAGAACCTACGAGCAGTACTTC.

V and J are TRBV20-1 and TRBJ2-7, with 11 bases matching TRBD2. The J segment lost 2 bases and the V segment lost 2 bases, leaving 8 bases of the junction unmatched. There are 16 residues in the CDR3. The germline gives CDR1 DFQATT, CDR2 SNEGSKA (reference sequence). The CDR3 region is CSARKGLAVVTYEQYF. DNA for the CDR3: TGCAGTGCTAGAAAGGGACTAGCGGTCGTCACCTACGAGCAGTACTTC.